Listed below are T cell receptor beta chains from one sample, sequenced in a study of control samples from healthy donors and cancer patients. TCRdb's table, derived via immunoSEQ multiplex PCR, lists solely in-frame clones and lacks some. The sample records about 170,000 clones, 70% to 90% being singletons. Sequencing was done on a sample of blood. The receptor source for this set is a man younger than 45 in good health. CDR3s include the opening cysteine and the closing phenylalanine or tryptophan. The D gene is left open where the match is weak. The size of a clone is reported for some rows only, either as once, few or many, or as a class for expanded clones.

J: TRBJ1-1; D: .; V: TRBV29-1; size: .; CDR3: CSVVGAGTEAFF; DNA: TGCAGCGTGGTTGGGGCCGGGACTGAAGCTTTCTTT
J: TRBJ1-1; D: .; V: TRBV28; size: .; CDR3: CASRVGLSSEAFF; DNA: TGTGCCAGCAGGGTAGGACTTTCAAGTGAAGCTTTCTTT
J: TRBJ1-2; D: TRBD1; V: TRBV6-1; size: .; CDR3: CASSEARDRGGYTF; DNA: TGTGCCAGCAGTGAAGCGCGGGACAGGGGTGGCTACACCTTC
J: TRBJ2-3; D: .; V: TRBV27; size: few; CDR3: CASNRDGYTDTQYF; DNA: TGTGCCAGCAACCGGGACGGGTACACAGATACGCAGTATTTT
J: TRBJ2-7; D: .; V: TRBV5-4; size: .; CDR3: CASSLPGPAAYEQYF; DNA: TGTGCCAGCAGCTTACCGGGACCTGCAGCCTACGAGCAGTACTTC
J: TRBJ2-7; D: TRBD1; V: TRBV6-5; size: .; CDR3: CASSYRGQGAYEQYF; DNA: TGTGCCAGCAGTTACCGCGGACAGGGGGCCTACGAGCAGTACTTC
J: TRBJ1-2; D: .; V: TRBV7-2; size: .; CDR3: CASSTHSGNFASYTF; DNA: TGTGCCAGCAGCACGCACTCCGGGAACTTCGCGAGCTACACCTTC
J: TRBJ1-2; D: TRBD1; V: TRBV28; size: once; CDR3: CASKPRGGGLYGYTF; DNA: TGTGCCAGCAAACCCCGAGGGGGCGGACTCTATGGCTACACCTTC
J: TRBJ2-5; D: .; V: TRBV2; size: once; CDR3: CASSVGETQYF; DNA: TGTGCCAGCAGTGTCGGCGAGACCCAGTACTTC
J: TRBJ1-1; D: .; V: TRBV12-2; size: .; CDR3: CASRLAHERDEAFF; DNA: TGTGCAAGTCGCTTAGCGCACGAACGGGACGAAGCTTTCTTT
J: TRBJ2-3; D: TRBD2; V: TRBV7-2; size: .; CDR3: CASTGLAGSNTQYF; DNA: TGTGCCAGCACCGGACTAGCGGGGTCAAATACGCAGTATTTT
J: TRBJ1-1; D: .; V: TRBV7-9; size: .; CDR3: CASSLEGVREAFF; DNA: TGTGCCAGCAGCTTAGAGGGGGTTAGGGAAGCTTTCTTT
J: TRBJ2-7; D: TRBD2; V: TRBV5-5; size: .; CDR3: CASSGGSATYEQYF; DNA: TGTGCCAGCAGCGGCGGGAGCGCCACCTACGAGCAGTACTTC
J: TRBJ1-1; D: .; V: TRBV15; size: .; CDR3: CATSRDMKQINTEAFF; DNA: TGTGCCACCAGCAGAGATATGAAACAGATCAACACTGAAGCTTTCTTT
J: TRBJ1-1; D: .; V: TRBV11-2; size: .; CDR3: CASSLDWVKNTEAFF; DNA: TGTGCCAGCAGCTTAGATTGGGTGAAAAACACTGAAGCTTTCTTT
J: TRBJ2-2; D: TRBD1; V: TRBV18; size: .; CDR3: CASEYGTVGGELFF; DNA: TGTGCCAGCGAGTACGGGACAGTAGGCGGGGAGCTGTTTTTT